This entry is about one TCR beta chain. The antigen remains unidentified. The junction and the germline gene differ at one end; a read error may be behind it. TCRdb processed the reads anew with MiXCR; each CDR3 protein has one entry. The table has 450,000 to 600,000 distinct CDR3 sequences, about 42% seen once. The CDR3 contains 14 residues. Germline CDR1 is MDHEN and CDR2 is SYDVKM. This sample stems from a study of T cell repertoires in cytomegalovirus infection. Study-wide background: Newly reported HLA-C-restricted and thoroughly characterized HLA-B-restricted CMV epitopes were employed. Both CMV infection and a matching HLA type were indicated by public TCR beta signatures. Study results and limitations: Summed public TCR beta family frequency identified CMV carriers bearing the relevant HLA.

The starting material was cultured PBMCs, obtained from culture after CMV antigen stimulation. This TCR came from a human donor in good health (CMV status not recorded). Some clones in this sample may be carry-over from other donors' samples. The chain links TRBV28 to TRBJ1-1; D gene uncertain. The CDR3 protein is CASMQVVMNTEASF. CDR3 DNA sequence: TGTGCCAGCATGCAAGTTGTCATGAACACTGAAGCTTCCTTT. The variable domain in full, with the rest retrieved from reference TRBV28 and TRBJ1-1, is DVKVTQSSRYLVKRTGEKVFLECVQDMDHENMFWYRQDPGLGLRLIYFSYDVKMKEKGDIPEGYSVSREKKERFSLILESASTNQTSMYLCASMQVVMNTEASFGQGTRLTVV.